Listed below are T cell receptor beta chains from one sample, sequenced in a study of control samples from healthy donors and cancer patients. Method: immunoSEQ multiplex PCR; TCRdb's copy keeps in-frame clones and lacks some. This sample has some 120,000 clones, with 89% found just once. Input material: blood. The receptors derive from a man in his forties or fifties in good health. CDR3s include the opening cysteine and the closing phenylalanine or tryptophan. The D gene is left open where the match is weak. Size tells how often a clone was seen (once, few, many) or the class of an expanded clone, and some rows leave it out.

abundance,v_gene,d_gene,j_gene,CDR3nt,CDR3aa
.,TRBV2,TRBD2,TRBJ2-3,TGTGCCAGCAGTGAGGCCGGGGGGGCAGGAGATACGCAGTATTTT,CASSEAGGAGDTQYF
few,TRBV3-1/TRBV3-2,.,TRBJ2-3,TGTGCCAGCAGCCAAAACCGGGGGGCCCCCACAGATACGCAGTATTTT,CASSQNRGAPTDTQYF
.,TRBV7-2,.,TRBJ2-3,TGTGCCAGCAGCCCCGACCGAGATACGCAGTATTTT,CASSPDRDTQYF
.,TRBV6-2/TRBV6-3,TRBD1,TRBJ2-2,TGTGCCAGCAGTTACTCAACGACAGGGGCGGACACCGGGGAGCTGTTTTTT,CASSYSTTGADTGELFF
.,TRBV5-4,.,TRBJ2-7,TGTGCCAGCAGCCCGCCGGGACGGAACTACGAGCAGTACTTC,CASSPPGRNYEQYF
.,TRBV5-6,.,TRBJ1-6,TGTGCCAGCAGCCCGGGACCCCAAAGCTCCTATAATTCACCCCTCCACTTT,CASSPGPQSSYNSPLHF
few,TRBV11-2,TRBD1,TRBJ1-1,TGTGCCAGCAGCACGGGACAGACCAACACTGAAGCTTTCTTT,CASSTGQTNTEAFF
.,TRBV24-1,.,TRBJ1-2,TGTGCCACGAGCGACAAAGCCTATGGCTACACCTTC,CATSDKAYGYTF
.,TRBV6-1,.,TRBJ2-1,TGTGCCAGCAGTGAAGGATCAAGCGGGGAGCAGTTCTTC,CASSEGSSGEQFF
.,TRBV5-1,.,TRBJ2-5,TGCGCCAGCAGCTTGACAGGGCCCCAAGAGACCCAGTACTTC,CASSLTGPQETQYF
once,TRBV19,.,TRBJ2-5,TGTGCCAGTAGTCGGAGTGGGGGCGGACCAGAGACCCAGTACTTC,CASSRSGGGPETQYF
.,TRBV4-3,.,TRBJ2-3,TGCGCCAGCAGCCAAGTATCCCGATACGATACGCAGTATTTT,CASSQVSRYDTQYF
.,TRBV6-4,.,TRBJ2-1,TGTGCCAGCAGTGGGCGGGGAGGCTACAATGAGCAGTTCTTC,CASSGRGGYNEQFF
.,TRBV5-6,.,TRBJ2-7,TGTGCCAGCAGCTTGGCGGGGCCGGGCGAGCAGTACTTC,CASSLAGPGEQYF
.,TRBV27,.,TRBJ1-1,TGTGCCAGCAGTTTAAAGGGACTGGCGAACACTGAAGCTTTCTTT,CASSLKGLANTEAFF
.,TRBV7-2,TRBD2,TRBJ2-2,TGTGCCAGCAGCTTTGACGGACTAGCGGGGGCCGTGAACACCGGGGAGCTGTTTTTT,CASSFDGLAGAVNTGELFF
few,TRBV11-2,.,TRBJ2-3,TGTGCCAGCAGCTTCAAGATACCCACAGATACGCAGTATTTT,CASSFKIPTDTQYF
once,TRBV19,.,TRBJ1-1,TGTGCCAGTAGTATGCCGGGGATGAACACTGAAGCTTTCTTT,CASSMPGMNTEAFF
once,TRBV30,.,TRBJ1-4,TGTGCATGTGGACAGCCGATTAATGAAAAACTGTTTTTT,CACGQPINEKLFF
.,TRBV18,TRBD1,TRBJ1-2,TGTGCCAGCTCACCAACAGGACAGGGTTTTTATGGCTACACCTTC,CASSPTGQGFYGYTF
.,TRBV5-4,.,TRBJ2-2,TGTGCCAGCAGTTTTGGGGCCCCTAACACCGGGGAGCTGTTTTTT,CASSFGAPNTGELFF
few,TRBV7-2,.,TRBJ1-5,TGTGCCAGCAGCTTAGGGGGATACCAGCCCCAGCATTTT,CASSLGGYQPQHF
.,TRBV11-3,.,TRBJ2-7,TGTGCCAGCAGCTTAAGGGACGGGACCTACGAGCAGTACTTC,CASSLRDGTYEQYF
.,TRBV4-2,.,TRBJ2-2,TGTGCCAGCAGCCAAGAAGGGGCGGCCGCGAACACCGGGGAGCTGTTTTTT,CASSQEGAAANTGELFF
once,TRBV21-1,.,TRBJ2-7,TGTGCCAGCAGCGTCCGGGACAGGTTAGCCTACGAGCAGTACTTC,CASSVRDRLAYEQYF
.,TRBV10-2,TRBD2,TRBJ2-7,TGCGCCAGCAAAGGGACTAGCGGGATCTACGAGCAGTACTTC,CASKGTSGIYEQYF
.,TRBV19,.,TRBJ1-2,TGTGCCACCTCAGCGGGACTGGGTAACTATGGCTACACCTTC,CATSAGLGNYGYTF
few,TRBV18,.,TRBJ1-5,TGTGCCAGCTCACCTCAGAAAAATCAGCCCCAGCATTTT,CASSPQKNQPQHF
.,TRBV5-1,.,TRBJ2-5,TGCGCCAGCAGCTTCGACAGCAGCCAAGAGACCCAGTACTTC,CASSFDSSQETQYF
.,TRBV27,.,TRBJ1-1,TGTGCCAGCAGTTTAATGTGGGAGAAAGCTTTCTTT,CASSLMWEKAFF
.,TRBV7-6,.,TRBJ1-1,TGTGCCAGCAGCTGGCCTGGAGTTCCGAACACTGAAGCTTTCTTT,CASSWPGVPNTEAFF